The source of this TCR beta chain is a study of T cell responses to AZD1222 COVID-19 vaccine. General study findings and limits: Repertoires were obtained only post-peak T cell response. A mostly white British donor set with more females was recruited, and clonal diversity was possibly underestimated. Per reports, nearly half of all spike-specific TCRs target regions that are unmutated in variants.

TCRdb's table, derived via immunoSEQ multiplex PCR, lists solely in-frame clones and lacks some. The sample lists approximately 120,000 clones, roughly nine tenths occurring once. About this clone: Its cognate antigen is unknown.

The germline V gene encodes CDR1 KGHDR and CDR2 SFDVKD. The CDR3 sequence is 14 residues long. V lost 9 bases to trimming and J lost 0 bases, with 11 bases between them. The specimen comprised peripheral blood, sampled on day 0 of AZD1222 vaccination. The sequence derives from an adult in good health. The chain carries TRBV24-1 and TRBJ2-1; D not certain. The CDR3 DNA follows: TGTGCCACCGGCAGCGCGAGCTCCTACAATGAGCAGTTCTTC. Protein sequence: CATGSASSYNEQFF.